This entry concerns a single T cell receptor beta chain. The sample originates from a study of immune characterization of retroperitoneal liposarcoma. TCRdb recomputed calls from the PCR reads with MiXCR, one row per CDR3 protein. This sample carries 9,500 to 13,000 distinct CDR3 sequences, over 25% of them seen once, and the ten largest clones take about 9%. J was trimmed by 6 bases and V by 6 bases; bases with no gene match: 8. Germline CDR1 is SGHVS and CDR2 is FNYEAQ. This CDR3 contains 15 residues. The TCR comes from a female donor with retroperitoneal liposarcoma. Sequenced: tumor tissue. The J gene is TRBJ2-2, the V gene TRBV7-6, with TRBD1 matching over 9 bases. As DNA, the CDR3 is TGTGCCAGCAGACCCCGACAGGGGGGAGCCGGGGAGCTGTTTTTT. Amino acids: CASRPRQGGAGELFF.